This T cell receptor beta chain is drawn from a study of Ad26.COV2.S vaccination and SARS-CoV-2 variants. Study outcomes and limitations: Vaccinees reportedly had broad spike-specific CD8+ and CD4+ T cell responses.

Turning to this clone: Its antigen is not identified.

The table came from immunoSEQ multiplex PCR; TCRdb's copy has only in-frame clones and leaves some out. The sample lists hundreds of thousands of clones, about 91% seen once, with roughly 3.9% in the top ten. Unmatched junction bases numbered 6, after V lost 6 bases and J lost 1 base. The germline gives CDR1 MNHEY, CDR2 SVGEGT. The CDR3 runs to 16 residues. The TCR was taken from a human donor who had recovered from COVID-19. The chain is built from TRBV6-2 or TRBV6-3 and TRBJ2-3; 11 positions match TRBD2. The specimen comprised peripheral blood, sampled after recovery from COVID-19. The CDR3 reads CASSLLAGARTDTQYF. CDR3 sequence (DNA): TGTGCCAGCAGCTTACTAGCGGGGGCCCGCACAGATACGCAGTATTTT.